This T cell receptor beta chain was sequenced in a study of blood T cell repertoires in COVID-19. The protocol was immunoSEQ multiplex PCR, while the TCRdb copy is restricted to in-frame clones and leaves out a portion. The repertoire has about 210,000 clones, 70% to 90% of them found once; the top ten carry 3% to 4%. After removal of 5 bases from V and 3 bases from J, the junction contained 7 bases not matched to a gene. In germline, CDR1 is MDHEN, CDR2 SYDVKM. This CDR3 comprises 15 residues. The chain couples TRBV28 to TRBJ1-5, with 7 positions matching TRBD1. This receptor was identified in a woman aged 35 to 49 with acute COVID-19. Sequenced input: PBMCs or T cells enriched from blood (not recorded which). CDR3 protein: CASSPPGGNNQPQHF. The CDR3 DNA reads as TGTGCCAGCAGTCCCCCAGGGGGGAACAATCAGCCCCAGCATTTT.